The entry below describes one TCR beta chain. What it binds is not known. Some clones are missing from TCRdb's copy, which holds only in-frame ones; the method was immunoSEQ multiplex PCR. This sample has around 130,000 clones, with roughly 86% found just once. Germline V lookup: CDR1 WSHSY, CDR2 SAAADI. The V and J ends lost 4 bases and 11 bases respectively, with 18 bases between them. The CDR3 consists of 14 residues. The data originate from a study of cytomegalovirus exposure and HLA in healthy donors. Findings and limits, study-wide: Most TCR sequences showed up rarely, but some public TCRs showed up in many donors. Subsequent analysis of the approximately 130 validation repertoires found a tendency for first-cohort TCR clusters to co-occur.

The sample was PBMCs. This clonotype originated in a man aged 30-40 years in good health and CMV-seronegative. The J gene is TRBJ1-5, the V gene TRBV10-2, with a possible D match to TRBD1 (5 bases). The CDR3 sequence is CASSAYTEGDTQHF. The CDR3 DNA sequence: TGCGCCAGCAGTGCCTACACCGAAGGGGATACCCAGCATTTT.